This entry is about one T cell receptor beta chain. Its target is unknown. The data are from a study of shared clonotypes between healthy human individuals. Findings of the study overall: Despite large depth, sorted-subset datasets appeared incompletely sequenced. Shared clonotypes across all four donors exceeded non-shared ones in generation probability.

This table comes from immunoSEQ multiplex PCR, and its TCRdb copy is limited to in-frame clones, with some not included. Of about 990,000 clones listed, around 78% are singletons. Trimming took off 0 bases at V and 1 base at J, with 13 bases between the two ends. The germline CDR1 and CDR2 sequences are SGDLS and YYNGEE. CDR3 size: 16 residues. The receptor comes from a man between 18 and 35 years old in good health. Some clones in this sample may be carry-over from other donors' samples. The rearrangement uses TRBV9 and TRBJ1-1, with D possibly matching TRBD1 (6 bases). Sample: memory CD4+ T cells from PBMCs. As for subset: CD45RA-negative fraction. The CDR3 coding sequence is TGTGCCAGCAGCGTAGGGATTTCGGGGGCGAACACTGAAGCTTTCTTT. Protein sequence: CASSVGISGANTEAFF.